The sequence of this T cell receptor beta chain was determined in a study of naive and memory T cell subsets. Study-level points and caveats: Potentially, T cell activation and differentiation skew this RNA-based measurement.

A UMI-containing oligonucleotide was joined by 3' ligation to the TCR cDNA template. Whole-blood samples were 2 to 2.5 ml of peripheral blood from healthy adult volunteers. Reverse transcription used DNase-treated unsorted total RNA, aiming for roughly 1 to 1000 ng. Four PCR rounds used nested alpha and beta constant region primers plus the SP2 primer. Blood and skin TCR RNA was reverse transcribed with alpha and beta constant primers. One entry per CDR3 protein results from TCRdb running MiXCR on the 5' RACE reads. This table holds about 59,000 distinct CDR3 sequences, 6.5% to 9% found once. A note on this clonotype: The target antigen is unknown.

The origin of this receptor is a female donor in good health.

This chain's CDR3 is CASSLPRTTSGNTIYF. The CDR3 coding sequence is TGTGCCAGCAGTCTACCCCGGACTACCTCTGGAAACACCATATATTTT. The chain couples TRBV12-3 or TRBV12-4 to TRBJ1-3; D is ambiguous. This CDR3 is 16 amino acids long. V gave up 5 bases and J gave up 0 bases, with 14 bases separating them.